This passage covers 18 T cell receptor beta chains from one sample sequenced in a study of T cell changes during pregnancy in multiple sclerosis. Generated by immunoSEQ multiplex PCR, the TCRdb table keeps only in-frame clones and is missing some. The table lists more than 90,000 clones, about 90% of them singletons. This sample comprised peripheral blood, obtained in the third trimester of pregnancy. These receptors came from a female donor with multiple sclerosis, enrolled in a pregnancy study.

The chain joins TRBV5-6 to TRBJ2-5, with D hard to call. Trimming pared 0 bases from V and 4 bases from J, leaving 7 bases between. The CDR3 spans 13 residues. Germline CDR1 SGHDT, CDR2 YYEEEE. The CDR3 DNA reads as TGTGCCAGCAGCTTGGGGCCGGGAGAGACCCAGTACTTC. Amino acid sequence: CASSLGPGETQYF.

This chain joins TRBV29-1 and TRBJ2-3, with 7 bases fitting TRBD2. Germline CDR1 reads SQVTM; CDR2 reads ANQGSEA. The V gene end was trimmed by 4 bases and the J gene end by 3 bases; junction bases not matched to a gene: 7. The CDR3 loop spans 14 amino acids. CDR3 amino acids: CSVGISGSTDTQYF. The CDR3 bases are TGCAGCGTTGGAATTAGCGGGTCTACAGATACGCAGTATTTT.

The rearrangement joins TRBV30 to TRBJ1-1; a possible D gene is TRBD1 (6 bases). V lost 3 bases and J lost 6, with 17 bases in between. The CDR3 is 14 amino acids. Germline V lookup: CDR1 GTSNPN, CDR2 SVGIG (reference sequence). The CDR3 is CAWSQADRLAEAFF. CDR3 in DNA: TGTGCCTGGAGCCAAGCGGACAGATTGGCTGAAGCTTTCTTT.

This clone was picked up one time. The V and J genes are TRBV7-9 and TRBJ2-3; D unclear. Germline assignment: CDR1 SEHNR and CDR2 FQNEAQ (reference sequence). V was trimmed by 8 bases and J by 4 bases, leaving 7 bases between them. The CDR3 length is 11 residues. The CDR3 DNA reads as TGTGCCAGCTCCCGGGCAGATACGCAGTATTTT. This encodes CASSRADTQYF. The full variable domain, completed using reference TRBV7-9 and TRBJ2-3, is DTGVSQNPRHKITKRGQNVTFRCDPISEHNRLYWYRQTLGQGPEFLTYFQNEAQLEKSRLLSDRFSAERPKGSFSTLEIQRTEQGDSAMYLCASSRADTQYFGPGTRLTVL.

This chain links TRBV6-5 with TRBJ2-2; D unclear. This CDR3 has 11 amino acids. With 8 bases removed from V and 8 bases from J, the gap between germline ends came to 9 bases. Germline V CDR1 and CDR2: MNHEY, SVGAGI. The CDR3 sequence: CASGRLGELFF. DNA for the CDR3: TGTGCCAGCGGCCGCCTTGGGGAGCTGTTTTTT.

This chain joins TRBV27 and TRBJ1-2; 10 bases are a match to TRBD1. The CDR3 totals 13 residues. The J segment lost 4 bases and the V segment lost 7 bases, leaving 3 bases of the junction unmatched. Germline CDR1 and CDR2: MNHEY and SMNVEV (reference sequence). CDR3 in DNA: TGTGCCAGCACCCGGACAGGGGGCTATGGCTACACCTTC. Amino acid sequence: CASTRTGGYGYTF.

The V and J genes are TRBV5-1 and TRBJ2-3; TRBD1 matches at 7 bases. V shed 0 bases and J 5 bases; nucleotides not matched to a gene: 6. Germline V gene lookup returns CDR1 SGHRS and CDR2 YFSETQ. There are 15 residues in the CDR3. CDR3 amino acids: CASSLGRGLGDTQYF. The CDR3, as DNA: TGCGCCAGCAGCTTGGGTAGGGGGCTTGGAGATACGCAGTATTTT. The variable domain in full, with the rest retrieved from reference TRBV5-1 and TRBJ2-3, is KAGVTQTPRYLIKTRGQQVTLSCSPISGHRSVSWYQQTPGQGLQFLFEYFSETQRNKGNFPGRFSGRQFSNSRSEMNVSTLELGDSALYLCASSLGRGLGDTQYFGPGTRLTVL.

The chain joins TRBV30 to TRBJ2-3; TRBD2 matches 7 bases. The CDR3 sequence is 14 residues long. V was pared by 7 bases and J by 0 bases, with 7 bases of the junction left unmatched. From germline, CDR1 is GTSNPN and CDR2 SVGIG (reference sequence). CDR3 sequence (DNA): TGTGCCTACCGACTAGCACCTAGCACAGATACGCAGTATTTT. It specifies CAYRLAPSTDTQYF.

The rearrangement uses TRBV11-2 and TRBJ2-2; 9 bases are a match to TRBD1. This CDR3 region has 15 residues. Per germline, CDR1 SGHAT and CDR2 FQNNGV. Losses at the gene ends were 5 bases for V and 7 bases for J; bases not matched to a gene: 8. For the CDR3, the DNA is TGTGCCAGCAGCACCCTTGGACAGGGGAACGGGGAGCTGTTTTTT. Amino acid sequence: CASSTLGQGNGELFF.

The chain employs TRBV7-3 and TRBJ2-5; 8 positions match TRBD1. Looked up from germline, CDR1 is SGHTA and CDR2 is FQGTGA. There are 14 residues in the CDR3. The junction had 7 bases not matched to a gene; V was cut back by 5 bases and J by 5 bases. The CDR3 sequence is CASSATGVGETQYF. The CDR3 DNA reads TGTGCCAGCAGCGCGACAGGGGTCGGGGAGACCCAGTACTTC. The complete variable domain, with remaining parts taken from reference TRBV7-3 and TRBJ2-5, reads GAGVSQTPSNKVTEKGKYVELRCDPISGHTALYWYRQSLGQGPEFLIYFQGTGAADDSGLPNDRFFAVRPEGSVSTLKIQRTERGDSAVYLCASSATGVGETQYFGPGTRLLVL.

The CDR3: CASSRYAGTSGRNLHEQFF. In nucleotides, the CDR3 is TGTGCCAGTAGTAGATATGCCGGGACTAGCGGGAGAAATCTCCATGAGCAGTTCTTC. The rearrangement joins TRBV19 to TRBJ2-1; 14 bases align to TRBD2. Germline values: CDR1 LNHDA, CDR2 SQIVND (reference sequence). The CDR3 is 19 residues long. With V trimmed by 4 bases and J by 8 bases, 16 bases remained unmatched.

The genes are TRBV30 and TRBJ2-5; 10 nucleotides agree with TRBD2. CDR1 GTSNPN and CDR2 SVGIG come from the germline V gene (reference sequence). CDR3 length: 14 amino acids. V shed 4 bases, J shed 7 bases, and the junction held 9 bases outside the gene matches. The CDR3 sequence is CAWKERGGLVTQYF. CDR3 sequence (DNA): TGTGCCTGGAAGGAGCGGGGGGGCCTCGTGACCCAGTACTTC.

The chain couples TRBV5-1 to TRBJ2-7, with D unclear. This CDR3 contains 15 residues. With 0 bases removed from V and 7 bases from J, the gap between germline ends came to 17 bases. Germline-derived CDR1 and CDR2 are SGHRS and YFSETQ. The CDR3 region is CASSLDGARVSEQYF. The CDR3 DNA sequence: TGCGCCAGCAGCTTGGACGGAGCTAGAGTAAGTGAGCAGTACTTC.

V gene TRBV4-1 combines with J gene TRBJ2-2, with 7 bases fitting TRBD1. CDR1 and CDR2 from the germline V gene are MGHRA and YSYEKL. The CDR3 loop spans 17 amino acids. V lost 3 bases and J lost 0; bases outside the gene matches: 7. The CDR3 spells CASSHTGTDANTGELFF. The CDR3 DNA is TGCGCCAGCAGCCACACCGGGACAGACGCGAACACCGGGGAGCTGTTTTTT.

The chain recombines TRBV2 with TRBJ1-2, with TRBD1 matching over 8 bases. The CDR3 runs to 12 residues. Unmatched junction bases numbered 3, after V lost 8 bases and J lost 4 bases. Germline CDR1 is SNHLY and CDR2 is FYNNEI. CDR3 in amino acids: CASSGGLYGYTF. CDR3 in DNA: TGTGCCAGCTCAGGGGGCCTCTATGGCTACACCTTC.

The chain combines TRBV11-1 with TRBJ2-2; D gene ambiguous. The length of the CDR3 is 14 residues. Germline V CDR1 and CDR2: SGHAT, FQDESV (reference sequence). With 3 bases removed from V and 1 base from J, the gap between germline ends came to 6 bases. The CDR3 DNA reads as TGTGCCAGCAGCTTCTCCAGGAACACCGGGGAGCTGTTTTTT. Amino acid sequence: CASSFSRNTGELFF.

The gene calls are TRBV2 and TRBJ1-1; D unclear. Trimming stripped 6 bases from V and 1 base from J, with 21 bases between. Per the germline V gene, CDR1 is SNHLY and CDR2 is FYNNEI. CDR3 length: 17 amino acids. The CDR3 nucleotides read TGTGCCAGCAGGAAGACCTCTTGGACGGGAGCGAACACTGAAGCTTTCTTT. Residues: CASRKTSWTGANTEAFF. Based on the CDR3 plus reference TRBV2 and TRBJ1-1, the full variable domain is EPEVTQTPSHQVTQMGQEVILRCVPISNHLYFYWYRQILGQKVEFLVSFYNNEISEKSEIFDDQFSVERPDGSNFTLKIRSTKLEDSAMYFCASRKTSWTGANTEAFFGQGTRLTVV.

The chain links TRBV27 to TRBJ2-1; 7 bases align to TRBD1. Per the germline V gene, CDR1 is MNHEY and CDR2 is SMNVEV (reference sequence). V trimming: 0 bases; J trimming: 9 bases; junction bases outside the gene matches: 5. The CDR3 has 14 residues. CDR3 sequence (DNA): TGTGCCAGCAGTTTATCGTTAACAGGGGCTGAGCAGTTCTTC. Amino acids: CASSLSLTGAEQFF.